This T cell receptor (beta chain) was recorded in a study of human T cells and chemical hapten exposure. TCRdb redid the calling of the RACE reads with MiXCR, one entry per CDR3 protein. The sample contains more than 45,000 distinct CDR3 sequences, 9.5% to 15% of which appear only once. Time point indicated: patch test 3, about 24 weeks after DPC sensitization. Treatment here: therapeutic diphenylcyclopropenone sensitization with weekly scalp DPC. The germline CDR1 and CDR2 sequences are MDHEN and SYDVKM. Trimming stripped 3 bases from V and 2 bases from J, with 8 bases between. The CDR3 is made up of 13 amino acids.

The chain couples TRBV28 to TRBJ2-7; no clear D gene. Sample: whole blood, taken in connection with sensitization to the hapten diphenylcyclopropenone (DPC). This sequence originates from a young man with alopecia areata. Some clones in this sample may be carry-over from other donors' samples. DNA for the CDR3: TGTGCCAGCAGTTTGTACGGCGCCTACGAGCAGTACTTC. Its protein is CASSLYGAYEQYF.